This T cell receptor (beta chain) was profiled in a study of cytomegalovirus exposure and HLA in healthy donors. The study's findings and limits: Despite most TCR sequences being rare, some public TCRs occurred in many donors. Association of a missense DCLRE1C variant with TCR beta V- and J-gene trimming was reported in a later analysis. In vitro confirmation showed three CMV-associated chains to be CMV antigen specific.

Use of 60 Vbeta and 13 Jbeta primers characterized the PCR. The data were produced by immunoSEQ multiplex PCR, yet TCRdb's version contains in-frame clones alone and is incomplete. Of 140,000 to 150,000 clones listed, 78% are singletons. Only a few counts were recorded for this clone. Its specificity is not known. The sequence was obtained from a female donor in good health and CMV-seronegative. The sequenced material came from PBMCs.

CDR3 sequence (DNA): TGCGCCAGCAGTTGGACAGGGTATAATGAAAAACTGTTTTTT. It yields the protein CASSWTGYNEKLFF. The chain couples TRBV10-2 to TRBJ1-4; TRBD1 matches 8 bases. Germline CDR1 is WSHSY and CDR2 is SAAADI. The V and J ends lost 5 bases and 4 bases, in that order; junction bases with no gene match: 3. The CDR3 covers 14 residues.